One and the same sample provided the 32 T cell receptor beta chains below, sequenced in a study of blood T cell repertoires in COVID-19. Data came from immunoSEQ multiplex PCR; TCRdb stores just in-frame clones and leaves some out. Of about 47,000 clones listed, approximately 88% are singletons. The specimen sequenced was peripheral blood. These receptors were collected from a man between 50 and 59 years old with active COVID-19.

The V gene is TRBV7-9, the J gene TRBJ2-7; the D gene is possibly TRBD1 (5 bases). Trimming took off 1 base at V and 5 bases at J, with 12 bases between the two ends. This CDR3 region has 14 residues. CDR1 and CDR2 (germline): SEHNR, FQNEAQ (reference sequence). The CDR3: CASSLGWGPHEQYV. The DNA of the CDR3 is TGTGCCAGCAGCTTAGGTTGGGGCCCACACGAGCAGTACGTC.

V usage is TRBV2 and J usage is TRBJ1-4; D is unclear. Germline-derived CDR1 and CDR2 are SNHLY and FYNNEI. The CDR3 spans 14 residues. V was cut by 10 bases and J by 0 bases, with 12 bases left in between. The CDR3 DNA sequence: TGTGCCACCACTCCGCTCGCAACTAATGAAAAACTGTTTTTT. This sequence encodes CATTPLATNEKLFF.

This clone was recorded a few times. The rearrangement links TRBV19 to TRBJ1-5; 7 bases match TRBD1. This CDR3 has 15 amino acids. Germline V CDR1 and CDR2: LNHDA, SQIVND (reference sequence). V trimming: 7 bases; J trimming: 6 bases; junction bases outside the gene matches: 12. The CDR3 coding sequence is TGTGCCAGTAAGTTTTCGGACAGGCCCAGTCAGCCCCAGCATTTT. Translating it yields CASKFSDRPSQPQHF.

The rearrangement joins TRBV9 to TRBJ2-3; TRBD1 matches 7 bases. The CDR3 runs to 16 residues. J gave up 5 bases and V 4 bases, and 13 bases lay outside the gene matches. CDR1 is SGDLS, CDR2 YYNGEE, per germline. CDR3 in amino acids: CASSHPRDSSGDTQYF. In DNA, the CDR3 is TGTGCCAGCAGCCATCCCCGGGACAGCTCAGGAGATACGCAGTATTTT.

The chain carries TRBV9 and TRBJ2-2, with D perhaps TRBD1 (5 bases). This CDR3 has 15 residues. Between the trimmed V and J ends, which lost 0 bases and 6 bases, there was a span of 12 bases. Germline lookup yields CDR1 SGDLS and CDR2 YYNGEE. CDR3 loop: CASSVEGLGSGELFF. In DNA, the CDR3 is TGTGCCAGCAGCGTAGAGGGGTTGGGGTCCGGGGAGCTGTTTTTT.

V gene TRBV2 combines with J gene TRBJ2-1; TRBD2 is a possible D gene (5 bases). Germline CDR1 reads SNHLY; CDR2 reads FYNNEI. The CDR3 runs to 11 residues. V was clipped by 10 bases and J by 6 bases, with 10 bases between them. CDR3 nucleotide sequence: TGTGCCACCTCGGGGTTCAATGAGCAGTTCTTC. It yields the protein CATSGFNEQFF.

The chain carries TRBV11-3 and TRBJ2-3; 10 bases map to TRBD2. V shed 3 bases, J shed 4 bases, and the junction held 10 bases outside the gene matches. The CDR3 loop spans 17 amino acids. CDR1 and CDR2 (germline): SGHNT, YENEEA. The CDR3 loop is CASSFELAGYNADTQYF. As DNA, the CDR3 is TGTGCCAGCAGCTTCGAACTAGCGGGGTATAACGCAGATACGCAGTATTTT.

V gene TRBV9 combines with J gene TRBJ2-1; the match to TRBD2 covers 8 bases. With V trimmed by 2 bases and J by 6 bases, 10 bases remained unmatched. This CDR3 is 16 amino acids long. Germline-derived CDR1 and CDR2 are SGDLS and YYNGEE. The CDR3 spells CASSVREGLGANEQFF. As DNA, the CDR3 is TGTGCCAGCAGCGTTCGGGAGGGCCTGGGAGCCAATGAGCAGTTCTTC.

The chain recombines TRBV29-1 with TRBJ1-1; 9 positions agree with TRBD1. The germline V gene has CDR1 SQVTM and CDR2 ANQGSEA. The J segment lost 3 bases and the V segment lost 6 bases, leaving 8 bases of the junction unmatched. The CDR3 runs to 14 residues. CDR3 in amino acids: CSVATGGLDTEAFF. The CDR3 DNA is TGCAGCGTGGCCACAGGGGGCCTAGACACTGAAGCTTTCTTT.

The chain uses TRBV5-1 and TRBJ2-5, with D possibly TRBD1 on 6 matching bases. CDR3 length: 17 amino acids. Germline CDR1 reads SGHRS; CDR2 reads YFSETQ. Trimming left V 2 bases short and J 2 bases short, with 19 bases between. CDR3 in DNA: TGCGCCAGCAGCTTCTCACGCCTGCGGACAGAACAAGAGACCCAGTACTTC. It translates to CASSFSRLRTEQETQYF.

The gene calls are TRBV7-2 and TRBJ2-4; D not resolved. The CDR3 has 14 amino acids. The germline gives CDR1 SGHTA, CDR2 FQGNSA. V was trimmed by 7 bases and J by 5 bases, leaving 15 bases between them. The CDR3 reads CASKVGSRENIQYF. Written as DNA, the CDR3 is TGTGCCAGCAAAGTCGGTAGCCGGGAAAACATTCAGTACTTC. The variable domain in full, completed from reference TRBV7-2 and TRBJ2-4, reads GAGVSQSPSNKVTEKGKDVELRCDPISGHTALYWYRQSLGQGLEFLIYFQGNSAPDKSGLPSDRFSAERTGGSVSTLTIQRTQQEDSAVYLCASKVGSRENIQYFGAGTRLSVL.

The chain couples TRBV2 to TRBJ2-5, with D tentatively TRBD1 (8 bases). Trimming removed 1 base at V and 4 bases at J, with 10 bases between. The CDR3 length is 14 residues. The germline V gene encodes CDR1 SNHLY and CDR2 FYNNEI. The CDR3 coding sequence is TGTGCCAGCAGTGAAGACAGGGGGGGAGAGACCCAGTACTTC. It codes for CASSEDRGGETQYF.

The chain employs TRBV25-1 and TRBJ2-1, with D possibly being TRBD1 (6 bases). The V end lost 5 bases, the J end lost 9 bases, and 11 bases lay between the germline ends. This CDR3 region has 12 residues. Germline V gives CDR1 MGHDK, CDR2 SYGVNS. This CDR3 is CASSRGGGEQFF. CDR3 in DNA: TGTGCCAGCAGTAGAGGGGGTGGTGAGCAGTTCTTC. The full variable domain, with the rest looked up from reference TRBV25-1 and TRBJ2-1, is EADIYQTPRYLVIGTGKKITLECSQTMGHDKMYWYQQDPGMELHLIHYSYGVNSTEKGDLSSESTVSRIRTEHFPLTLESARPSHTSQYLCASSRGGGEQFFGPGTRLTVL.

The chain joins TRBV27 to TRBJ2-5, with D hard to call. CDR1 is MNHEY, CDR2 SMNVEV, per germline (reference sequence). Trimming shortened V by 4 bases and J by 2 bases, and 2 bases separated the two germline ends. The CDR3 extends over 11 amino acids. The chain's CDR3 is CASSSQETQYF. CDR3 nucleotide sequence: TGTGCCAGCAGTTCGCAAGAGACCCAGTACTTC.

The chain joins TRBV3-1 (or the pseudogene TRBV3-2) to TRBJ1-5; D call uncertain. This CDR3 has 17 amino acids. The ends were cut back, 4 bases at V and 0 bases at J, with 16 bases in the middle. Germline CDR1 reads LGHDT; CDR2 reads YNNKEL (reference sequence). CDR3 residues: CASSLRYEGNSNQPQHF. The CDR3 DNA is TGTGCCAGCAGCCTCCGTTATGAGGGAAATAGCAATCAGCCCCAGCATTTT.

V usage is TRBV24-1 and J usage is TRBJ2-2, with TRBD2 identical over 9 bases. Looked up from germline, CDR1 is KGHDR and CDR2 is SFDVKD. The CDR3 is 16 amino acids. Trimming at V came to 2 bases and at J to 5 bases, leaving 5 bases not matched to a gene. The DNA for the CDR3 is TGTGCCACCAGTGATTCATGGACTAGCGCTACCGGGGAGCTGTTTTTT. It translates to CATSDSWTSATGELFF.

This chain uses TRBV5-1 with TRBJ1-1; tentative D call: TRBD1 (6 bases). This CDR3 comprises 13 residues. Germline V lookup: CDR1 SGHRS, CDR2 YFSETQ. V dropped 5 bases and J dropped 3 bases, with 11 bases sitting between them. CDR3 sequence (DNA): TGCGCCAGCAGTTCGGACAGCTACACTGAAGCTTTCTTT. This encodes CASSSDSYTEAFF.

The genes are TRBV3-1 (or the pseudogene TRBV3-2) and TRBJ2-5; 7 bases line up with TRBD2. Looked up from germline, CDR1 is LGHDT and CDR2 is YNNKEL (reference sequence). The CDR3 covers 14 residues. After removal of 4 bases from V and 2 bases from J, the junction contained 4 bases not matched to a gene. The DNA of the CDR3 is TGTGCCAGCAGCCGTCAAGCGGGGCAAGAGACCCAGTACTTC. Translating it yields CASSRQAGQETQYF.

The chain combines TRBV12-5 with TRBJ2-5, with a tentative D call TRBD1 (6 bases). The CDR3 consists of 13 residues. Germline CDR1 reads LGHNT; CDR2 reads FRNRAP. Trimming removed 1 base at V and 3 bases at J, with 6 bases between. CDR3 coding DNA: TGTGCTAGTGGTTTGGACAGGGAAGAGACCCAGTACTTC. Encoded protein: CASGLDREETQYF.

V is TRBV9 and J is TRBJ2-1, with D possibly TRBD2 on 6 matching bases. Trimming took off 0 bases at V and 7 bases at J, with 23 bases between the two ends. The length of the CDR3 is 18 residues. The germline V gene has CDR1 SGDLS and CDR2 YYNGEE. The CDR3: CASSVGVLGDSFANEQFF. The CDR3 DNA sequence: TGTGCCAGCAGCGTAGGGGTTTTGGGGGACTCCTTTGCGAATGAGCAGTTCTTC. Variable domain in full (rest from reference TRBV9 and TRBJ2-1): DSGVTQTPKHLITATGQRVTLRCSPRSGDLSVYWYQQSLDQGLQFLIQYYNGEERAKGNILERFSAQQFPDLHSELNLSSLELGDSALYFCASSVGVLGDSFANEQFFGPGTRLTVL.

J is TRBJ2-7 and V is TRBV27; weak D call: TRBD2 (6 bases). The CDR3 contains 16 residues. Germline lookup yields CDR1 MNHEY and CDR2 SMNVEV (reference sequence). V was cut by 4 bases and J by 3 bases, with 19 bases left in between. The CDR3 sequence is CASSSKRGNRFYEQYV. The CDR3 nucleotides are TGTGCCAGCAGTTCGAAACGGGGGAACAGATTCTACGAGCAGTACGTC.

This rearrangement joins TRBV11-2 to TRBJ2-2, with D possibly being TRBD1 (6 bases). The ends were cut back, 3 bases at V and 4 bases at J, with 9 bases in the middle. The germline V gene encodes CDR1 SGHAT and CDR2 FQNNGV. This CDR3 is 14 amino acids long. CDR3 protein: CASSLGAGTGELFF. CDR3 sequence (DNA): TGTGCCAGCAGCTTGGGGGCCGGCACCGGGGAGCTGTTTTTT.

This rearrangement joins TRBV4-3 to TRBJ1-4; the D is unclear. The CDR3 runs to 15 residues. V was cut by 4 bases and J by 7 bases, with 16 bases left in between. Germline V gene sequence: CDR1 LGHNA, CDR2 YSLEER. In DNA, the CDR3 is TGCGCCAGCAGCCCCAGCGCGGGAATTCGTGAAAAACTGTTTTTT. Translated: CASSPSAGIREKLFF.

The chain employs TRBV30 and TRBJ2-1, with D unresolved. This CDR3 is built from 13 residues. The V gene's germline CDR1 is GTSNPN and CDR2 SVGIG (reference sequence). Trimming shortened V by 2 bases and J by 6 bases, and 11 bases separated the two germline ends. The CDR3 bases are TGTGCCTGGAGTCTATGGGCCGGCAATGAGCAGTTCTTC. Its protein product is CAWSLWAGNEQFF.

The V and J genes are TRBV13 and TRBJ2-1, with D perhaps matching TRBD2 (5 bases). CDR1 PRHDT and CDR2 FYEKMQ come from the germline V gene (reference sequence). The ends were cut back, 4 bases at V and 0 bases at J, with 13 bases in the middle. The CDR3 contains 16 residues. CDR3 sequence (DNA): TGTGCCAGCAGCTCCTCCGGAGGCCGCTCCTACAATGAGCAGTTCTTC. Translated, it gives CASSSSGGRSYNEQFF.

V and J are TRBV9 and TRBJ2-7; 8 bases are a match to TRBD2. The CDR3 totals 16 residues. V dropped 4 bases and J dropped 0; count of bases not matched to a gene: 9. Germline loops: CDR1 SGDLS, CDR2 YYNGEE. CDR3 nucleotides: TGTGCCAGCAGCCATGGAAGGGCGGGAGGCTCCTACGAGCAGTACTTC. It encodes CASSHGRAGGSYEQYF.

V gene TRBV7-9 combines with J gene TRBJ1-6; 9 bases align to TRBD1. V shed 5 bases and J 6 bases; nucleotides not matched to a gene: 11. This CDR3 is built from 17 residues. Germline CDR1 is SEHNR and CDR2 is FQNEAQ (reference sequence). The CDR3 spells CASSPLGRTGANSPLHF. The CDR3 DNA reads TGTGCCAGCAGCCCGTTAGGAAGGACAGGGGCTAATTCACCCCTCCACTTT. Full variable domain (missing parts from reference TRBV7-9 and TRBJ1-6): DTGVSQNPRHKITKRGQNVTFRCDPISEHNRLYWYRQTLGQGPEFLTYFQNEAQLEKSRLLSDRFSAERPKGSFSTLEIQRTEQGDSAMYLCASSPLGRTGANSPLHFGNGTRLTVT.

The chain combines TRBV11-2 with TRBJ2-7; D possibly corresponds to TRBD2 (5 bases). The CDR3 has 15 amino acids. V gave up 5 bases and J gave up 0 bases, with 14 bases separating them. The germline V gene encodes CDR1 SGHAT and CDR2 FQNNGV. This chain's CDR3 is CASSPGGSFSYEQYV. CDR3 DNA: TGTGCCAGCAGCCCAGGCGGGTCCTTCTCCTACGAGCAGTACGTC.

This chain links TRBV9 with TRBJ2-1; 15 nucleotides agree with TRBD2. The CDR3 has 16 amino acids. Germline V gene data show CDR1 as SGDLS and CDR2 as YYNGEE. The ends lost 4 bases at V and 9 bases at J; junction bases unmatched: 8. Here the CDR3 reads CASSPRGTSGGTEQFF. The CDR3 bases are TGTGCCAGCAGCCCGCGTGGGACTAGCGGGGGGACTGAGCAGTTCTTC.

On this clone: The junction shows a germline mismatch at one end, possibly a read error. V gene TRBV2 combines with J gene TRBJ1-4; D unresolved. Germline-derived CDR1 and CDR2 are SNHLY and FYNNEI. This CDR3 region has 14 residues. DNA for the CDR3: TGTGCCAGCAGTGAATTCGCCGGGAGGGAAAAAGTGTTTTTT. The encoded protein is CASSEFAGREKVFF.

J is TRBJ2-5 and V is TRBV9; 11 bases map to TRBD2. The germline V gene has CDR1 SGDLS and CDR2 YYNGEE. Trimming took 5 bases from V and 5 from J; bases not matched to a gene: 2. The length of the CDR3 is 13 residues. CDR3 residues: CASSRLAGETQYF. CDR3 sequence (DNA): TGTGCCAGCAGTCGACTAGCGGGGGAGACCCAGTACTTC.

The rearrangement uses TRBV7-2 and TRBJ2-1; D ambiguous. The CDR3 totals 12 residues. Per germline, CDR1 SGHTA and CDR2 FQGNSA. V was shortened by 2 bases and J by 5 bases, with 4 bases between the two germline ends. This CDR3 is CASSLSHNEQFF. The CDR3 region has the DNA TGTGCCAGCAGCTTATCTCACAATGAGCAGTTCTTC.